A selection of T cell receptor beta chains follows, all from one sample in a study of beta chain features in type 1 diabetes. Produced via immunoSEQ multiplex PCR; TCRdb's table is partial and in-frame only. The data contain fewer than 400,000 clones, 9.3% of them singletons. The sample was central memory CD4+ T cells from blood. The receptors derive from a man aged 25 to 40 with type 1 diabetes. Each CDR3 is given with its conserved first and last residue.

TRBV27	TRBJ2-5	CASRGTSGGPETQYF
TRBV29-1	TRBJ2-7	CSAGQVSYEQYF
TRBV7-2	TRBJ2-5	CASSFQQGHPQETQYF
TRBV2	TRBJ1-4	CASPGTFATNEKLFF
TRBV6-6	TRBJ2-7	CASINGGSSYEQYF
TRBV5-6	TRBJ2-5	CASSLAGREETQYF
TRBV9	TRBJ1-2	CASSPLGGNYGYTF
TRBV6-9	TRBJ1-5	CASSYFPTGRRQPQHF
TRBV5-1	TRBJ1-1	CASSLGQAMNTEAFF
TRBV10-3	TRBJ2-3	CAISEGSGADTQYF
TRBV11-2	TRBJ1-5	CASSSPNQPQHF
TRBV7-2	TRBJ2-1	CASSSLGDSSNEQFF
TRBV28	TRBJ2-4	CASSLIVAGSHIQYF
TRBV7-2	TRBJ2-3	CASSGLAGDGDTQYF
TRBV5-1	TRBJ1-1	CASSLVTGGNTEAFF
TRBV6-5	TRBJ1-4	CASSYYPGTSEKLFF
TRBV5-4	TRBJ1-4	CASSFGQPSNEKLFF
TRBV11-2	TRBJ2-1	CASSLGGEQFF
TRBV30	TRBJ2-5	CAYDRGQETQYF
TRBV28	TRBJ2-1	CAGGGNNEQFF
TRBV7-9	TRBJ2-5	CASSLEAVIATQYF
TRBV5-1	TRBJ2-5	CASRLAGGQHDKRPQYF
TRBV5-4	TRBJ2-5	CASSIGKGGRETQYF
TRBV5-6	TRBJ2-7	CASSRTGTNEQYF
TRBV6-5	TRBJ2-7	CASRRTSNEQYF
TRBV18	TRBJ2-7	CASSPDGTYEQYF
TRBV9	TRBJ1-1	CASSVWPNALTEAFF
TRBV7-2	TRBJ1-2	CASSYPGRDYGYTF
TRBV28	TRBJ2-5	CASRPQLLYQETQYF
TRBV7-9	TRBJ2-3	CASSSTADTQYF
TRBV2	TRBJ2-2	CASSESVNTGELFF
TRBV4-2	TRBJ2-7	CASSQDLGTGRNYEQYF
TRBV18	TRBJ1-1	CASSPNMATEAFF
TRBV11-2	TRBJ1-4	CASSPGRNEKLFF
TRBV5-1	TRBJ2-5	CASSLGPGGLQETQYF